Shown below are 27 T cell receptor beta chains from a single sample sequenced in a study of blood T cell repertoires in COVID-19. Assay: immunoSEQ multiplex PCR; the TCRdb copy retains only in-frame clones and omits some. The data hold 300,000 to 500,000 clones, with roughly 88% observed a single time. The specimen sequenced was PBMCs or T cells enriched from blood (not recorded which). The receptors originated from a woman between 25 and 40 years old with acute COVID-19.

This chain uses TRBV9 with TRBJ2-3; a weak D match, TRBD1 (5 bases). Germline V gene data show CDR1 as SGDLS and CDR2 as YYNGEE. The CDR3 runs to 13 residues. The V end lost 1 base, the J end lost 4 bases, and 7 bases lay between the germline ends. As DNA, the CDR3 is TGTGCCAGCAGCGTACAGGGATCAGATACGCAGTATTTT. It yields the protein CASSVQGSDTQYF.

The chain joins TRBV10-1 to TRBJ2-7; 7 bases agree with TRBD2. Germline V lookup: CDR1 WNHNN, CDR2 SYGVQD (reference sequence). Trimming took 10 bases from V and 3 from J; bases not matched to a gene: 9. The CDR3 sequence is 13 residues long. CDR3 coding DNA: TGCGCCACCGAAGGATGGGGGGGCTACGAGCAGTACTTC. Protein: CATEGWGGYEQYF.

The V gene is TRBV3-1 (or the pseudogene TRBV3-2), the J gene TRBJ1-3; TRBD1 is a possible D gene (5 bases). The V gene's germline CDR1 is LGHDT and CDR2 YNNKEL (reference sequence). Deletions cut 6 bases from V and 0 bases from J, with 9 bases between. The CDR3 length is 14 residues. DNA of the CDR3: TGTGCCAGCAGTTACAGGAACTCTGGAAACACCATATATTTT. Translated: CASSYRNSGNTIYF.

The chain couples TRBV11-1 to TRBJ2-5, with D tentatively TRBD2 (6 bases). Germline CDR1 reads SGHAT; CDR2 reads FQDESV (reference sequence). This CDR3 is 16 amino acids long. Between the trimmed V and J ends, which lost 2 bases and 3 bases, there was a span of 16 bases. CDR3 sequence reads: CASSLPVLAGKETQYF. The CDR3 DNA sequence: TGTGCCAGCAGCTTACCGGTACTGGCGGGGAAAGAGACCCAGTACTTC.

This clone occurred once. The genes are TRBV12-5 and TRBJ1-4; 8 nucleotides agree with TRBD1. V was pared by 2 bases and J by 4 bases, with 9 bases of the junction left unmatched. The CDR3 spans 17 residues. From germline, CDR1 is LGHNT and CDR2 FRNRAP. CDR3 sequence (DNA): TGTGCTAGTGGTTTGAAACAGGGGGGCCCGCTTAATGAAAAACTGTTTTTT. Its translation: CASGLKQGGPLNEKLFF.

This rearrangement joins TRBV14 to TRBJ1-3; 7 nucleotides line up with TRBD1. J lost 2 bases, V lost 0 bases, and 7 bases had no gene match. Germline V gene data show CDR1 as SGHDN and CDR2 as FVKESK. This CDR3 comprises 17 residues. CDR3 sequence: CASSQDQGRGPGNTIYF. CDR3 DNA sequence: TGTGCCAGCAGCCAAGATCAGGGAAGGGGGCCTGGAAACACCATATATTTT.

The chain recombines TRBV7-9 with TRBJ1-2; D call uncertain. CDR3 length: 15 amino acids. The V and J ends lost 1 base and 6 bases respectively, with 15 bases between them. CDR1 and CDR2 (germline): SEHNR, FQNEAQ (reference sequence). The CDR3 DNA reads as TGTGCCAGCAGCTTAGGAGGATCCGACTTGGATGGCTACACCTTC. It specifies CASSLGGSDLDGYTF.

CDR3 residues: CASSVGVTGRGYGYTF. In DNA form, the CDR3 reads TGTGCCAGCAGCGTAGGGGTCACAGGAAGGGGCTATGGCTACACCTTC. The V gene is TRBV9, the J gene TRBJ1-2; D is perhaps TRBD1 (5 bases). The CDR3 runs 16 residues. Germline CDR1 reads SGDLS; CDR2 reads YYNGEE. Trimming removed 0 bases at V and 4 bases at J, with 16 bases between.

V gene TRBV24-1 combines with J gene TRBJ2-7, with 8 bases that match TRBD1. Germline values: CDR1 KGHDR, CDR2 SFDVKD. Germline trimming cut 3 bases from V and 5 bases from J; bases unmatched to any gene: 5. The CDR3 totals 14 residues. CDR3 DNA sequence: TGTGCCACCAGTGATCGCCAGGGGGCCCACGAGCAGTACTTC. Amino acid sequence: CATSDRQGAHEQYF.

The CDR3 is CASGRGGVGANVLTF. CDR3 nucleotide sequence: TGTGCCAGCGGCAGGGGAGGGGTCGGGGCCAACGTCCTGACTTTC. The V gene is TRBV3-1 (or the pseudogene TRBV3-2), the J gene TRBJ2-6; possibly TRBD2 for D (7 bases). CDR3 length: 15 amino acids. The ends were cut back, 8 bases at V and 4 bases at J, with 15 bases in the middle. Germline CDR1 LGHDT, CDR2 YNNKEL (reference sequence).

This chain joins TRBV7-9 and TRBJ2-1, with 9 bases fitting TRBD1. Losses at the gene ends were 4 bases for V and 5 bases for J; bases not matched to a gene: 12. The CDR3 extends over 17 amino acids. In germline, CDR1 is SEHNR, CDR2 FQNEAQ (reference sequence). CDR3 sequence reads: CASSYPIPGTGNNEQFF. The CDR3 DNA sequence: TGTGCCAGCAGCTACCCAATCCCCGGGACAGGGAACAATGAGCAGTTCTTC. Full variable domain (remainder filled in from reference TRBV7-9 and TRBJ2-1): DTGVSQNPRHKITKRGQNVTFRCDPISEHNRLYWYRQTLGQGPEFLTYFQNEAQLEKSRLLSDRFSAERPKGSFSTLEIQRTEQGDSAMYLCASSYPIPGTGNNEQFFGPGTRLTVL.

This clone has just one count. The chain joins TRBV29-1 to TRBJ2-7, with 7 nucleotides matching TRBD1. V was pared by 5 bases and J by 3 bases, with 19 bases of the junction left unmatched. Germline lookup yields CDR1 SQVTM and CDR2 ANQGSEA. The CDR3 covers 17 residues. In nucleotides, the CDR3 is TGCAGCGTTCACCGACAGGGTTTCGACGCGCGGAACTACGAGCAGTACTTC. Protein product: CSVHRQGFDARNYEQYF.

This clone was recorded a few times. The CDR3 DNA follows: TGTGCCAGTAGCCATGGGCCAGGCGACGAGCAGTACTTC. Protein product: CASSHGPGDEQYF. This rearrangement joins TRBV19 to TRBJ2-7; no reliable D call. CDR3 length: 13 amino acids. With 6 bases removed from V and 5 bases from J, the gap between germline ends came to 14 bases. Germline V CDR1 and CDR2: LNHDA, SQIVND (reference sequence).

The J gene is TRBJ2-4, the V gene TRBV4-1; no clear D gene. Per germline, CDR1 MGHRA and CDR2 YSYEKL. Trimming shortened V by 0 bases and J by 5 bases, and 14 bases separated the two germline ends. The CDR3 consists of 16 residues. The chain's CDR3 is CASSQDSGFTQNIQYF. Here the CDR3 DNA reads TGCGCCAGCAGCCAAGACTCAGGATTTACTCAAAACATTCAGTACTTC.

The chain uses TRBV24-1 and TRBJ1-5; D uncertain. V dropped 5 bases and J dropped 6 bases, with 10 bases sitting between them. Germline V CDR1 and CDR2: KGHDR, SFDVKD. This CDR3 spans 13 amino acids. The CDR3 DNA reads TGTGCCACCAGTGCGTCCGATAGTCAGCCCCAGCATTTT. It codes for CATSASDSQPQHF.

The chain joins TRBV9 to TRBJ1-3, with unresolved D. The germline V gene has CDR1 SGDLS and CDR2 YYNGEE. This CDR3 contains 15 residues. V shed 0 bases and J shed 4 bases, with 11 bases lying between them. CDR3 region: CASSVATGVGNTIYF. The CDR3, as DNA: TGTGCCAGCAGCGTAGCTACGGGAGTGGGAAACACCATATATTTT.

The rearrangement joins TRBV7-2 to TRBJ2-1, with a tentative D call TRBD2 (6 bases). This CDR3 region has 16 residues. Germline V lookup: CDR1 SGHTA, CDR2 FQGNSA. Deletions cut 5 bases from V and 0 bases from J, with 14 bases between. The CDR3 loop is CASSQNRDSSYNEQFF. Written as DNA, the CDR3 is TGTGCCAGCAGCCAAAACCGGGACTCCTCCTACAATGAGCAGTTCTTC.

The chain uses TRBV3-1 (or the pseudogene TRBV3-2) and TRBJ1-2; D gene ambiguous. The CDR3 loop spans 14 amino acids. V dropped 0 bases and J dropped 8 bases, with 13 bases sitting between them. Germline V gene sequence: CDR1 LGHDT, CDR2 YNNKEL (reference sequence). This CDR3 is CASSQDLGGRGYTF. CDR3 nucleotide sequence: TGTGCCAGCAGCCAAGATCTGGGAGGAAGGGGCTACACCTTC.

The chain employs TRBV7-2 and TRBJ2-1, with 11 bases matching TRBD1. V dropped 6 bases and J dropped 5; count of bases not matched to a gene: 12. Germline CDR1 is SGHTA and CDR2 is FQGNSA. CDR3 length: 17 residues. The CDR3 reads CASSYGDRGILNNEQFF. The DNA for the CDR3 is TGTGCCAGCAGTTATGGGGACAGGGGGATCCTTAACAATGAGCAGTTCTTC.

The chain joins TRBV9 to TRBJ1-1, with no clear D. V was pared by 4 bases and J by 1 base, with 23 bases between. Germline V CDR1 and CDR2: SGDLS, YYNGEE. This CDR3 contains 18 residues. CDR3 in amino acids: CASSPAVLPGLGNTEAFF. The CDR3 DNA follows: TGTGCCAGCAGCCCCGCCGTTCTCCCGGGGTTAGGGAACACTGAAGCTTTCTTT.

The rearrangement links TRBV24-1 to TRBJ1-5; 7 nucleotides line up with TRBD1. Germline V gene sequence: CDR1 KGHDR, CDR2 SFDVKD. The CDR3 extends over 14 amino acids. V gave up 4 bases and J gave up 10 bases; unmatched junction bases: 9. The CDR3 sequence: CATSDRRTGGPQHF. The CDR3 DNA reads TGTGCCACCAGTGACCGCCGGACAGGCGGCCCCCAGCATTTT.

The CDR3 protein is CASSPSRSWGGSTDTQYF. The CDR3 DNA reads as TGTGCCAGCAGCCCCTCACGTTCGTGGGGGGGATCCACAGATACGCAGTATTTT. The gene calls are TRBV7-3 and TRBJ2-3, with TRBD2 identical over 7 bases. There are 18 residues in the CDR3. Per germline, CDR1 SGHTA and CDR2 FQGTGA. The V and J ends lost 5 bases and 2 bases, in that order; junction bases with no gene match: 16. Full variable domain (remainder filled in from reference TRBV7-3 and TRBJ2-3): GAGVSQTPSNKVTEKGKYVELRCDPISGHTALYWYRQSLGQGPEFLIYFQGTGAADDSGLPNDRFFAVRPEGSVSTLKIQRTERGDSAVYLCASSPSRSWGGSTDTQYFGPGTRLTVL.

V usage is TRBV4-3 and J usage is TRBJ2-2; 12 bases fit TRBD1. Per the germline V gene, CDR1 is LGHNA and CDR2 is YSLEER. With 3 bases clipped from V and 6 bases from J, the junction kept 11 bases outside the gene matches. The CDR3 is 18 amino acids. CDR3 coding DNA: TGCGCCAGCAGCCAGATCCGGGACAGGGGGCCGCGGGCCGGGGAGCTGTTTTTT. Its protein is CASSQIRDRGPRAGELFF.

CDR3 protein: CASSFSGPTAGTGELFF. The CDR3 DNA is TGCGCCAGCAGCTTCTCAGGACCCACGGCGGGCACCGGGGAGCTGTTTTTT. The chain is built from TRBV5-1 and TRBJ2-2, with D tentatively TRBD2 (5 bases). The V end was cut by 2 bases, the J end by 4 bases, with 18 bases between. Germline assignment: CDR1 SGHRS and CDR2 YFSETQ. CDR3 size: 17 residues.

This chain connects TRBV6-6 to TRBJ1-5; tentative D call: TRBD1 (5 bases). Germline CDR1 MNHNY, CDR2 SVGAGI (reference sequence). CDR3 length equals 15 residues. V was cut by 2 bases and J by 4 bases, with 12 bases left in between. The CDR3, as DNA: TGTGCCAGCAGTTACGTGGGGGGATCTAATCAGCCCCAGCATTTT. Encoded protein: CASSYVGGSNQPQHF.

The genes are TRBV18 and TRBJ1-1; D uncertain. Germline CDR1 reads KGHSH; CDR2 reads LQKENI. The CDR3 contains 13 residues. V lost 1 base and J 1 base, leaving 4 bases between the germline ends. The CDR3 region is CASSPQRNTEAFF. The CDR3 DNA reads TGTGCCAGCTCACCACAGAGGAACACTGAAGCTTTCTTT.

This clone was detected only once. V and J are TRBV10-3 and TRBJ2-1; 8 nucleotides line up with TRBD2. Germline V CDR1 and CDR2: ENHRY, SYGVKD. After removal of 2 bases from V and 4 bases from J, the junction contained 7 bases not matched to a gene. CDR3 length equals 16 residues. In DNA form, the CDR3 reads TGTGCCATCAGTGAGCGGGGGGGAATCTCATACAATGAGCAGTTCTTC. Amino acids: CAISERGGISYNEQFF.